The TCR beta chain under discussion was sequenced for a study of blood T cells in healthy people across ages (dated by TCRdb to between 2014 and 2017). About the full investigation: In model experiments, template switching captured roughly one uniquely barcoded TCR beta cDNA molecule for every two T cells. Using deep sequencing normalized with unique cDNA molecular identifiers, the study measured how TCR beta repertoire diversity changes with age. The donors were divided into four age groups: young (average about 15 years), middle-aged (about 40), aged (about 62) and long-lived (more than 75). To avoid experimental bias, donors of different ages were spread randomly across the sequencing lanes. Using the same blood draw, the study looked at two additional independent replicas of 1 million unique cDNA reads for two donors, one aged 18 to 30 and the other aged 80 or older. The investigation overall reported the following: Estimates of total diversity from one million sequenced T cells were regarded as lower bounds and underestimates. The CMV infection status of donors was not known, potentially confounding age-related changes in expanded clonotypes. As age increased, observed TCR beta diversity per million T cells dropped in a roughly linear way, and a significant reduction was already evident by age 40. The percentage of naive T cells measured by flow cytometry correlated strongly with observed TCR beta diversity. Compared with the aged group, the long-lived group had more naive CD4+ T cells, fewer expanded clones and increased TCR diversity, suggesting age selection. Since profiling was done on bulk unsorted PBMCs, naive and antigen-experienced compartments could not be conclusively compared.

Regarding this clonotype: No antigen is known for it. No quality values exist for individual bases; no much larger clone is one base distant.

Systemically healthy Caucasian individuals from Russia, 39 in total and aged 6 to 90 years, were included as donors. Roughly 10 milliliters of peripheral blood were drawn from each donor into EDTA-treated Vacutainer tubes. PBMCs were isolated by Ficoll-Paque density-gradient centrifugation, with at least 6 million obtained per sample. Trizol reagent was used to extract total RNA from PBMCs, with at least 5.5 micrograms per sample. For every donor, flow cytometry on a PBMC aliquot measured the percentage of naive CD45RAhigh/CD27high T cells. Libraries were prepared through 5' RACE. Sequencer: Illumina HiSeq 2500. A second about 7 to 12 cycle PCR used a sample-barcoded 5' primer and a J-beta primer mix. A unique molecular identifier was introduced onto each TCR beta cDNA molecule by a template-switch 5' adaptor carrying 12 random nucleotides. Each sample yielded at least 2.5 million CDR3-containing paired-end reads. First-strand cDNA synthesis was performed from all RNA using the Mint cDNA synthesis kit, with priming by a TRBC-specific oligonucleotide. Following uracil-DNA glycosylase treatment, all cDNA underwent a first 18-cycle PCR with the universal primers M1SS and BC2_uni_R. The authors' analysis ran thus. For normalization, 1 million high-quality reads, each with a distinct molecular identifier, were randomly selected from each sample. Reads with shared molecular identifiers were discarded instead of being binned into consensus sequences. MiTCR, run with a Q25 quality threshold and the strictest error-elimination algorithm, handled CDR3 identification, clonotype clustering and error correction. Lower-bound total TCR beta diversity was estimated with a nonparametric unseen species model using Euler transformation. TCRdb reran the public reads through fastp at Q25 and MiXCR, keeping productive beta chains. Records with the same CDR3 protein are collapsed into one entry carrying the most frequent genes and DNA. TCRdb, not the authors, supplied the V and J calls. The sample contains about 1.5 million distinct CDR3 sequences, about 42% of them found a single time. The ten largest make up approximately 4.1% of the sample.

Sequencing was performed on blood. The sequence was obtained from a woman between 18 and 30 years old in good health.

The DNA sequence is TGCAGTGCTAGACCCCCGGTACTAGCGGGAGGAAATGAGCAGTTCTTC. Translated, it reads CSARPPVLAGGNEQFF. Recombination joined TRBV20-1 with TRBJ2-1; 12 bases in the middle match TRBD2. V is pruned by 2 bases and J by 7 bases, leaving 9 bases of the junction without a gene match. Based on the germline V gene (reference sequence), the CDR1 and CDR2 sequences are DFQATT and SNEGSKA. From cysteine to phenylalanine, the CDR3 is 16 amino acids long. CDR3 DNA is the only sequence kept; it has 48 bases, read in frame from the first base.